This record covers a single T cell receptor beta chain. The V segment lost 3 bases and the J segment 8 bases; nucleotides outside the gene matches: 8. The CDR3 spans 16 residues. Germline-derived CDR1 and CDR2 are LNHNV and YYDKDF (reference sequence). This entry is derived from a study of blood T cell repertoires in COVID-19. Original handling: Reference gene primer amplification gave nucleated cell count estimates. Clones were read by immunoSEQ multiplex PCR, and TCRdb kept only the in-frame ones, dropping some. The V and J calls and clone size come from that table; D and trimming were worked out from the DNA. The sample consists of about 310,000 clones, around 87% of them appearing once.

The rearrangement links TRBV15 to TRBJ2-2; 11 nucleotides match TRBD1. The source is a man aged 50-59 years with active or convalescent COVID-19. Sequencing was performed on peripheral blood. CDR3 sequence: CATSSPQDRGLGELFF. DNA of the CDR3: TGTGCCACCAGCAGCCCTCAGGACAGGGGGCTGGGGGAGCTGTTTTTT.